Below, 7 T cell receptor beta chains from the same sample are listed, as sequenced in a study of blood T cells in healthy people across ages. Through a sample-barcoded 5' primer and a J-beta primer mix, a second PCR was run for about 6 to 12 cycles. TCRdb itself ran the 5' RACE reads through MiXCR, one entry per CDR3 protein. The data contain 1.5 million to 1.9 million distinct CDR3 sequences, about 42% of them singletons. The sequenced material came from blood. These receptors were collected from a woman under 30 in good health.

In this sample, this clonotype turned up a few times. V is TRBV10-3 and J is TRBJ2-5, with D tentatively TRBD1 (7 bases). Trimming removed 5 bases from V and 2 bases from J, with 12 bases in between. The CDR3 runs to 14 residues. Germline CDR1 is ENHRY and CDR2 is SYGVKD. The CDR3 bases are TGTGCCATCAGTAATGCAGGGGGGCAAGAGACCCAGTACTTC. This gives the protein CAISNAGGQETQYF.

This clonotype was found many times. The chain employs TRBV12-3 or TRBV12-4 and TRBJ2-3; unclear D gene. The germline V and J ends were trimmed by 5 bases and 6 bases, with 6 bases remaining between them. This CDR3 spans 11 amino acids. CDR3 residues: CASSPRDTQYF. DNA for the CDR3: TGTGCCAGCAGTCCCCGGGATACGCAGTATTTT.

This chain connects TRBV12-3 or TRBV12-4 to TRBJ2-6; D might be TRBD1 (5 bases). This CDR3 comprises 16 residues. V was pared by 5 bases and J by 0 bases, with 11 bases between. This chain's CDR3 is CASSNTGYSGANVLTF. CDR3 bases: TGTGCCAGCAGTAACACAGGCTACTCTGGGGCCAACGTCCTGACTTTC.

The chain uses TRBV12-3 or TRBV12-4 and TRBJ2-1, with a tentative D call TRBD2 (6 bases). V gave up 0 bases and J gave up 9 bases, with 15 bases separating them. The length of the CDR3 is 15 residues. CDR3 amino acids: CASSLALAHISEQFF. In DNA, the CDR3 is TGTGCCAGCAGTTTAGCACTAGCCCATATAAGTGAGCAGTTCTTC.

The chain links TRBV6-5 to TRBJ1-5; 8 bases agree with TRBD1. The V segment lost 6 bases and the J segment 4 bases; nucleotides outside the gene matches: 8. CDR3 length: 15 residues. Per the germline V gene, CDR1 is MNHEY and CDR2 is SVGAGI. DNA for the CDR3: TGTGCCAGCAGACAGGGGGTGAGGCCGAATCAGCCCCAGCATTTT. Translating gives CASRQGVRPNQPQHF.

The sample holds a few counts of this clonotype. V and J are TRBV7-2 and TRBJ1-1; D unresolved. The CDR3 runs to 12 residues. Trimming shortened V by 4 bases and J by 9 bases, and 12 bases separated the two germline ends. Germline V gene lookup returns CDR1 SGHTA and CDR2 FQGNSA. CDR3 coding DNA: TGTGCCAGCAGCTCCGGTCGAACAAAAGCTTTCTTT. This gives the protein CASSSGRTKAFF.

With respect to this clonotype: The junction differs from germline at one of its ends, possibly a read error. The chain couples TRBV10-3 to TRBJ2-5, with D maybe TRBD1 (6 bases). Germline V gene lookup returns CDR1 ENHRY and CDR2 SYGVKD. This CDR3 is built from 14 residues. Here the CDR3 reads CAISEGSRGEAQYF. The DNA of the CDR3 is TGTGCCATCAGTGAGGGCTCCAGGGGAGAGGCCCAGTACTTC.